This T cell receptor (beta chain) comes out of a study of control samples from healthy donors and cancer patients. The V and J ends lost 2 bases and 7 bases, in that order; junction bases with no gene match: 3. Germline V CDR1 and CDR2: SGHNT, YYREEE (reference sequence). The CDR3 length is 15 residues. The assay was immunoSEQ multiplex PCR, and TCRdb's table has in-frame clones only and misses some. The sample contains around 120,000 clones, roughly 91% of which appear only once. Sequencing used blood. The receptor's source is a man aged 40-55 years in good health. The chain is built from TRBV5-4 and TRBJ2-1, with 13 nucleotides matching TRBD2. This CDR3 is CASSLLAGGSNEQFF. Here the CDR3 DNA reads TGTGCCAGCAGCTTACTAGCGGGGGGGTCGAATGAGCAGTTCTTC.